This T cell receptor beta chain was identified in a study of beta chain features in type 1 diabetes. Study results and limitations: Among all four CD4+ subsets, Type 1 diabetes patients had TCRB CDR3s that were moderately but significantly shorter.

In germline, CDR1 is KGHSH, CDR2 LQKENI. This CDR3 has 15 residues. The V end was cut by 4 bases, the J end by 3 bases, with 16 bases between. This clone was observed a handful of times. Its antigen is undetermined. Expressed TCRB transcripts were sequenced after all isolated RNA was converted to cDNA. Measured with immunoSEQ multiplex PCR; TCRdb has only the in-frame clones, and not every one. The table lists hundreds of thousands of clones, around 15% of them singletons. This clonotype was obtained from a young man in good health. Sequences were obtained from naive CD4+ T cells from blood. This chain joins TRBV18 and TRBJ2-7; D could derive from TRBD1 or TRBD2 (6 bases each). CDR3 DNA: TGTGCCAGCTCACTGGGGGGACGGGACAACTACGAGCAGTACTTC. Translated, it gives CASSLGGRDNYEQYF.